What follows are 14 T cell receptor delta chains derived from one specimen sequenced in a study of γδ T cells in repeated Plasmodium falciparum infection. TCRdb fed the multiplex PCR reads to CATT. The sample has 70,000 to 95,000 delta-chain clones, 1.4% to 1.5% seen once. Flow sorting of PBMC yielded separate Vgamma9/Vdelta2+ and Vdelta2-negative gammadelta T cell populations for bulk repertoire analysis. Sequencing was carried out using gamma-delta T cells from blood. Receptors were obtained from a pool of human donors (malaria-infected and uninfected, not separated).

This clone ranks as medium-sized. Other DNA sequences in this specimen translate into the identical CDR3. The chain carries TRDV2 and TRDJ2, with a possible D match to TRDD3 (5 bases). The CDR3 is made up of 14 amino acids. Germline V lookup: CDR1 GEAIGNYY, CDR2 EKD. Trimming shortened V by 0 bases and J by 4 bases, and 8 bases separated the two germline ends. CDR3 sequence (DNA): TGTGCCTGTGACACCATTACTGGGACAGCACAACTCTTCTTT. Translated, it gives CACDTITGTAQLFF.

This clone was observed many times. Different DNA sequences within this sample yield the same CDR3. The V call is TRDV2, the J call TRDJ1, with 8 positions matching TRDD3. The germline gives CDR1 GEAIGNYY, CDR2 EKD. The J segment lost 0 bases and the V segment lost 0 bases, leaving 14 bases of the junction unmatched. This CDR3 is built from 19 residues. The CDR3 protein is CACDTGGLTGGLNTDKLIF. The CDR3 bases are TGTGCCTGTGACACCGGGGGGCTGACTGGGGGTCTAAACACCGATAAACTCATCTTT.

Of note for this clone: The protein in TCRdb stems from a much larger clone and differs at residue 8 from this DNA's translation, likely a read error; here the protein is translated from the DNA. The chain combines TRDV1 with TRDJ1, with 9 bases matching TRDD3. The J gene is not listed in TCRdb, so it was assigned here from a DNA match to germline. Germline V gene lookup returns CDR1 TSWWSYY and CDR2 QGS. V lost 2 bases, J lost 10 bases, and 11 bases stayed unmatched. CDR3 length: 15 amino acids. The CDR3 coding sequence is TGTGCTCTTGGGGAAGGTCTATACTGGGGGAATACACTCATCTTT. Translation: CALGEGLYWGNTLIF.

This clone has just a few counts. TCRdb's protein for this DNA is that of a much larger clone and differs from the translation at residue 11, likely a read error; the protein shown is the DNA translation. The chain employs TRDV1 and TRDJ1; TRDD3 matches 9 bases. V shed 2 bases, J shed 4 bases, and the junction held 26 bases outside the gene matches. From germline, CDR1 is TSWWSYY and CDR2 QGS. This CDR3 has 22 amino acids. The CDR3 DNA reads as TGTGCTCTTGGGGAATTTCAACTCCCGACACTTTACTGGGGGACCACGAACGATAAACTCATCTTT. Its translation is CALGEFQLPTLYWGTTNDKLIF.

About this clone itself: A far bigger clonotype differs at one base, so this is likely a read error. The sample has other DNA sequences that encode this CDR3 too. The J gene is uncalled and the V gene is TRDV2; TRDD3 is the table's D call and was not checked against the DNA. The germline gives CDR1 GEAIGNYY, CDR2 EKD. The CDR3 is made up of 21 amino acids. The CDR3 region has the DNA TGTGCCTGTGACACTGACAACTGGGGGATACGCGTCTTACCAATCACACCCCCTCGGATCTTT. Protein: CACDTDNWGIRVLPITPPRIF.

This clone was observed a handful of times. TCRdb has a much larger clone's protein, which differs at residue 13 from the translation of this DNA, likely because of a read error; what is shown is the protein translated from the DNA. The J gene is TRDJ1, the V gene TRDV2; D unclear. Matching the DNA to germline supplied the J gene, which TCRdb does not give. The CDR3 is 16 amino acids. Germline lookup yields CDR1 GEAIGNYY and CDR2 EKD. CDR3 loop: CACDTGGSRYTDELIF. In DNA, the CDR3 is TGTGCCTGTGACACCGGAGGTTCCCGGTACACCGATGAACTCATCTTT.

Worth noting for this clone: TCRdb's protein for this DNA is that of a much larger clone and differs from the translation at residue 17, likely a read error; the protein shown is the DNA translation. The J gene is TRDJ1, the V gene TRDV1, with 8 nucleotides matching TRDD3. The J gene, not given by TCRdb, was assigned here from a germline match of the nucleotide sequence. The CDR3 is made up of 26 amino acids. Germline lookup yields CDR1 TSWWSYY and CDR2 QGS. J lost 4 bases, V lost 1 base, and 38 bases had no gene match. This CDR3 is CALGERSFPKTQVLLGGCRANDKLIF. The CDR3 bases are TGTGCTCTTGGGGAACGATCCTTCCCAAAGACCCAAGTGTTACTGGGGGGATGTCGAGCGAACGATAAACTCATCTTT.

This clone was recorded a few times. This sequence is one base from a far larger clone and is likely a read error. At the DNA level, this CDR3 is encoded by other sequences in the same sample as well. This chain uses TRDV1 with TRDJ1; weak D call: TRDD3 (6 bases). Matching the DNA to germline supplied the J gene, which TCRdb does not give. CDR3 length: 21 amino acids. Trimming took off 1 base at V and 0 bases at J, with 27 bases between the two ends. CDR1 TSWWSYY and CDR2 QGS come from the germline V gene. This chain's CDR3 is CALGEPVLTPPWGPYTDKLIF. CDR3 nucleotides: TGTGCTCTTGGGGAACCGGTCCTAACACCTCCCTGGGGACCTTACACCGATAAACTCATCTTT.

This clone was counted a few times. TCRdb attributes to this sequence the protein of a much larger clone, which differs from the DNA translation at residue 7; a read error is likely, and the protein displayed is translated from the DNA. The chain couples TRDV2 to TRDJ1; the D is unclear. TCRdb offers no J gene call, so here the DNA was matched to germline to obtain one. CDR3 length: 13 amino acids. Looked up from germline, CDR1 is GEAIGNYY and CDR2 is EKD. Between the trimmed V and J ends, which lost 4 bases and 2 bases, there was a span of 10 bases. In nucleotides, the CDR3 is TGTGCCTGTGATGAAGTACAGACCGATAAACTCATCTTT. Translated: CACDEVQTDKLIF.

Remarks on this clone: At one of its ends the junction is not consistent with the germline gene, which may arise from a read error. The chain is built from TRDV1 and TRDJ1; the match to TRDD3 covers 13 bases. Assignment of the J gene here rests on matching the DNA to germline, because TCRdb gives none. This CDR3 contains 29 residues. Germline assignment: CDR1 TSWWSYY and CDR2 QGS. CDR3 in DNA: TGTGCTCTAGGGGACCAACCACCGACCTTCCTACCTCTACCGACCGTACTGGGGGATACGCGTATGTCCCCCGGTAAACTCATCTTT. It encodes CALGDQPPTFLPLPTVLGDTRMSPGKLIF.

This clone was seen only a few times. Since a far larger clone is one base different, this is likely a read error. Other DNA variants within this sample encode the same CDR3. The V gene is TRDV2, the J gene TRDJ1, with 7 bases aligning to TRDD3. As TCRdb names no J gene, one was assigned here on the basis of a DNA match to germline. In germline, CDR1 is GEAIGNYY, CDR2 EKD. With 0 bases clipped from V and 1 base from J, the junction kept 40 bases outside the gene matches. The CDR3 is made up of 27 amino acids. CDR3 protein: CACDTKLPTSTGELPPSCDKATDKLIF. Here the CDR3 DNA reads TGTGCCTGTGACACCAAACTCCCTACAAGTACTGGGGAACTTCCCCCCTCCTGCGATAAAGCCACCGATAAACTCATCTTT.

This clone was detected a few times. This likely traces to a read error, being one base from a far larger clone. Other nucleotide sequences from this sample produce the same CDR3. The chain employs TRDV2 and TRDJ1; 10 bases agree with TRDD3. The J gene, missing from TCRdb, was assigned here through DNA to germline matching. The CDR3 runs 16 residues. Germline CDR1 reads GEAIGNYY; CDR2 reads EKD. Trimming took 3 bases from V and 0 from J; bases not matched to a gene: 6. CDR3 in amino acids: CACDGYWGIYTDKLIF. DNA for the CDR3: TGTGCCTGTGACGGTTACTGGGGGATTTACACCGATAAACTCATCTTT.

In this sample, this clone turned up a few times. TCRdb has a much larger clone's protein, which differs at residue 12 from the translation of this DNA, likely because of a read error; what is shown is the protein translated from the DNA. The V gene is TRDV1, the J gene TRDJ1; 7 positions match TRDD3. The CDR3 covers 19 residues. CDR1 and CDR2 from the germline V gene are TSWWSYY and QGS. V was clipped by 1 base and J by 8 bases; unmatched bases: 22. The CDR3 bases are TGTGCTCTTGGGGAACGGTACCCATATCATCTGGAGGATACGGGGAAACTCATCTTT. Its translation: CALGERYPYHLEDTGKLIF.

As for this clone: TCRdb shows a much larger clone's protein in place of this DNA's translation, and the two differ at residue 13, likely through a read error; the protein shown is translated from the DNA. With the J gene uncalled, the V gene is TRDV2; no check of the table's D call, TRDD3, against the DNA was made. This CDR3 has 15 residues. The germline V gene encodes CDR1 GEAIGNYY and CDR2 EKD. As DNA, the CDR3 is TGTGCCTGTGACACGCTGGGGGGGGGCACCGATAAACGCATCTTT. It codes for CACDTLGGGTDKRIF.